The 7 T cell receptor beta chains listed next were all sequenced from one sample in a study of T-cell memory formation after mild COVID-19. In TCRdb, the 5' RACE reads were re-called with MiXCR into one record per CDR3 protein. The sample has about 310,000 distinct CDR3 sequences; approximately 19% are singletons. The sample consisted of PBMCs or a T cell subset sorted from them (not recorded which). These receptors were collected from a man younger than 35 who had mild COVID-19 (a few samples of this study predate the infection). Cell type and time point are not known.

This clonotype was observed a few times. V and J are TRBV12-3 or TRBV12-4 and TRBJ1-1; D possibly corresponds to TRBD1 (6 bases). The CDR3 extends over 15 amino acids. Trimming left V 5 bases short and J 4 bases short, with 17 bases between. CDR3 amino acids: CASSTEGGFGTEAFF. The CDR3 nucleotides read TGTGCCAGCAGTACGGAGGGGGGGTTTGGCACTGAAGCTTTCTTT.

This chain joins TRBV7-8 and TRBJ2-3; 8 bases line up with TRBD2. After removal of 3 bases from V and 6 bases from J, the junction contained 14 bases not matched to a gene. The CDR3 extends over 17 amino acids. Germline lookup yields CDR1 SGHVS and CDR2 FQNEAQ. The CDR3 nucleotides read TGTGCCAGCAGCTTCTATCGGGGTAGCGGGGCCTCGGATACGCAGTATTTT. Residues: CASSFYRGSGASDTQYF. The whole variable domain, remainder taken from reference TRBV7-8 and TRBJ2-3, is GAGVSQSPRYKVAKRGQDVALRCDPISGHVSLFWYQQALGQGPEFLTYFQNEAQLDKSGLPSDRFFAERPEGSVSTLKIQRTQQEDSAVYLCASSFYRGSGASDTQYFGPGTRLTVL.

This clonotype appeared many times. The gene calls are TRBV5-1 and TRBJ2-1; TRBD2 matches at 9 bases. Unmatched junction bases numbered 9, after V lost 4 bases and J lost 4 bases. Per the germline V gene, CDR1 is SGHRS and CDR2 is YFSETQ. The CDR3 contains 16 residues. CDR3 in amino acids: CASSQRGVKPYNEQFF. The CDR3 bases are TGCGCCAGCAGCCAGCGGGGGGTAAAACCGTACAATGAGCAGTTCTTC.

This clonotype was seen only a few times. The chain combines TRBV5-1 with TRBJ2-2; 7 nucleotides match TRBD1. This CDR3 contains 15 residues. Germline V gives CDR1 SGHRS, CDR2 YFSETQ. The J segment lost 5 bases and the V segment lost 2 bases, leaving 6 bases of the junction unmatched. CDR3 loop: CASSFTGERTGELFF. As DNA, the CDR3 is TGCGCCAGCAGCTTCACAGGGGAGCGGACCGGGGAGCTGTTTTTT.

A few counts support this clonotype. The V and J genes are TRBV12-3 or TRBV12-4 and TRBJ2-5, with 8 bases lining up with TRBD1. This CDR3 has 15 residues. The junction had 10 bases not matched to a gene; V was cut back by 5 bases and J by 5 bases. The CDR3 is CASSAPDRERETQYF. The CDR3 region has the DNA TGTGCCAGCAGTGCCCCGGACAGGGAGAGGGAGACCCAGTACTTC.

V and J are TRBV7-3 and TRBJ2-1; 7 nucleotides match TRBD2. J was trimmed by 5 bases and V by 4 bases; bases with no gene match: 5. The CDR3 loop spans 14 amino acids. CDR1 and CDR2 (germline): SGHTA, FQGTGA. The CDR3 bases are TGTGCCAGCAGCTGGGGACTAACCCACAATGAGCAGTTCTTC. As protein: CASSWGLTHNEQFF. Complete variable domain (other parts from reference TRBV7-3 and TRBJ2-1): GAGVSQTPSNKVTEKGKYVELRCDPISGHTALYWYRQSLGQGPEFLIYFQGTGAADDSGLPNDRFFAVRPEGSVSTLKIQRTERGDSAVYLCASSWGLTHNEQFFGPGTRLTVL.

V usage is TRBV10-3 and J usage is TRBJ1-2; 8 bases agree with TRBD1. J was trimmed by 4 bases and V by 3 bases; bases with no gene match: 10. CDR1 and CDR2 (germline): ENHRY, SYGVKD. CDR3 length equals 16 residues. The CDR3: CAISDPRDRYSYGYTF. The CDR3, as DNA: TGTGCCATCAGTGACCCCCGGGACAGGTATAGCTATGGCTACACCTTC.